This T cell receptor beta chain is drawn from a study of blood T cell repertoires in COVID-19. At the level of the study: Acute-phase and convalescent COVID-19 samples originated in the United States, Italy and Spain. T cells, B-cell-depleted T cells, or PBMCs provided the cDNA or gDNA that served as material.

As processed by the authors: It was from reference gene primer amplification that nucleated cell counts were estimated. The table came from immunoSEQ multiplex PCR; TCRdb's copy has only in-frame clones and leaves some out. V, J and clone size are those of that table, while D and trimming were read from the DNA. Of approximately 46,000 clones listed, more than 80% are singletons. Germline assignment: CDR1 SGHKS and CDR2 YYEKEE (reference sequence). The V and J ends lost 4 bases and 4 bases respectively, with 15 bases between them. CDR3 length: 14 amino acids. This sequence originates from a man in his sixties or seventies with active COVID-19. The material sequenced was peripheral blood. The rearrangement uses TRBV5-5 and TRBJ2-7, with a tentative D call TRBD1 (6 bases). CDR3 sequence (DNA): TGTGCCAGCAGCCTCACAGGGACCTCTTACGAGCAGTACTTC. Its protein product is CASSLTGTSYEQYF.